Sequencing of this T cell receptor beta chain was carried out in a study of T cell responses to AZD1222 COVID-19 vaccine. The V gene's germline CDR1 is LNHNV and CDR2 YYDKDF (reference sequence). The CDR3 has 15 residues. The V and J ends lost 4 bases and 4 bases, in that order; junction bases with no gene match: 7. Sequencing used immunoSEQ multiplex PCR; TCRdb keeps in-frame clones, though not all of them. The sample has around 130,000 clones, around nine tenths seen once. The rearrangement joins TRBV15 to TRBJ2-3; 8 nucleotides align to TRBD1. Source: peripheral blood, taken 28 days after the second dose of the MenACWY control vaccine. This receptor was identified in an adult who received the MenACWY meningococcal vaccine as a control. The CDR3: CATSIKGQESDTQYF. CDR3 nucleotides: TGTGCCACCAGCATTAAGGGACAGGAGTCAGATACGCAGTATTTT.